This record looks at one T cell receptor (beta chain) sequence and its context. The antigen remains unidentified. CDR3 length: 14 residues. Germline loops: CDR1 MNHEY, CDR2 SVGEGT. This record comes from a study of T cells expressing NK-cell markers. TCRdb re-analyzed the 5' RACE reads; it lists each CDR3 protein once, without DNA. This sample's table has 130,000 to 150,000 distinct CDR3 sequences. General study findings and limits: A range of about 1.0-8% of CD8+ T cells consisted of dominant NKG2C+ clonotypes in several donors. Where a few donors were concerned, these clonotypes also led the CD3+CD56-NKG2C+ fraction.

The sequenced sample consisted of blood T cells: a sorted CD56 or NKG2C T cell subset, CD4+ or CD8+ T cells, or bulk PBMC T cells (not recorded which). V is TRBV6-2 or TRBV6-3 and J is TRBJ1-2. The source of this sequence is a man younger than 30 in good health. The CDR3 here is CASSPDWSSYGYTF.